This is a list of T cell receptor beta chains from one sample in a study of T cell responses to AZD1222 COVID-19 vaccine. Generated by immunoSEQ multiplex PCR, the TCRdb table keeps only in-frame clones and is missing some. The data show about 110,000 clones, 70% to 90% seen once. Source: peripheral blood, taken on day 0 of AZD1222 vaccination. The receptors come from an adult in good health. Each CDR3 is given with its conserved first and last residue. A D gene is named only where the DNA matches it firmly. Size is omitted from some rows. Given values are once, few, many or a class for expanded clones.

clone_size	d_call	j_call	v_call	cdr3_aa	cdr3_nt
many	-	TRBJ1-5	TRBV28	CASSLVRGNQPQHF	TGTGCCAGCAGTTTGGTCCGGGGCAATCAGCCCCAGCATTTT
-	-	TRBJ2-7	TRBV6-5	CASSKLYEQYF	TGTGCCAGCAGTAAACTCTACGAGCAGTACTTC
-	TRBD1	TRBJ1-1	TRBV10-3	CAISLQGHTEAFF	TGTGCCATCAGTTTACAGGGGCACACTGAAGCTTTCTTT
-	TRBD1	TRBJ1-2	TRBV19	CASSVSGQGRNGYTF	TGTGCCAGTAGTGTTTCGGGACAGGGGAGGAATGGCTACACCTTC
-	-	TRBJ1-2	TRBV4-1	CASSQSLGTYPYGYTF	TGCGCCAGCAGCCAGAGCCTTGGGACATATCCCTATGGCTACACCTTC
-	TRBD1	TRBJ2-2	TRBV19	CASRSGTGNTGELFF	TGTGCCAGTAGGTCCGGGACAGGGAACACCGGGGAGCTGTTTTTT
once	-	TRBJ2-5	TRBV9	CASSVGASQGGRETQYF	TGTGCCAGCAGCGTAGGCGCAAGCCAGGGGGGTCGAGAGACCCAGTACTTC
-	-	TRBJ2-2	TRBV27	CASSLMDPGAGTGELFF	TGTGCCAGCAGTTTAATGGATCCGGGGGCGGGCACCGGGGAGCTGTTTTTT
-	TRBD1	TRBJ1-6	TRBV28	CASSLGRQGRNSPLHF	TGTGCCAGCAGTTTAGGGCGACAGGGAAGAAATTCACCCCTCCACTTT
-	TRBD1	TRBJ1-4	TRBV5-1	CASSFQGAGEKLFF	TGCGCCAGCAGCTTCCAGGGGGCGGGTGAAAAACTGTTTTTT
-	-	TRBJ1-2	TRBV21-1	CASLASEGQGASYGYTF	TGTGCCAGCCTAGCTTCGGAGGGACAGGGGGCGAGTTATGGCTACACCTTC
-	-	TRBJ1-6	TRBV5-1	CASRYQSQDSPLHF	TGCGCCAGCCGCTATCAATCGCAGGATTCACCCCTCCACTTT
-	-	TRBJ1-6	TRBV30	CAWSLAGVNSPLHF	TGTGCCTGGAGTTTGGCAGGGGTTAATTCACCCCTCCACTTT
-	-	TRBJ2-6	TRBV24-1	CATAPGGANVLTF	TGTGCCACCGCCCCAGGGGGGGCCAACGTCCTGACTTTC
-	TRBD1	TRBJ2-7	TRBV20-1	CSASRSQGSYEQYF	TGCAGTGCTAGTAGGTCACAGGGGTCGTACGAGCAGTACTTC
-	TRBD1	TRBJ1-1	TRBV5-4	CASSFGQGAYGTEAFF	TGTGCCAGCAGCTTCGGACAGGGGGCTTATGGCACTGAAGCTTTCTTT
-	-	TRBJ1-5	TRBV12-2	CASRPRERETLQDQPQHF	TGTGCAAGTCGCCCGCGGGAGAGGGAGACTCTTCAGGATCAGCCCCAGCATTTT
-	TRBD1	TRBJ2-7	TRBV7-9	CASSLADLRGREQYF	TGTGCCAGCAGCTTAGCGGATCTTAGGGGGCGCGAGCAGTACTTC
-	TRBD1	TRBJ1-2	TRBV6-6	CASSYPGTGNDGYTF	TGTGCCAGCAGTTACCCCGGGACAGGGAACGATGGCTACACCTTC
-	-	TRBJ1-5	TRBV18	CASSQNDGQPQHF	TGTGCCAGCTCCCAAAATGACGGTCAGCCCCAGCATTTT
-	-	TRBJ2-7	TRBV7-9	CASSLGSGRISYEQYF	TGTGCCAGCAGCTTAGGGTCGGGGCGGATCTCCTACGAGCAGTACTTC
-	-	TRBJ2-7	TRBV5-5	CASSLGQATINYEQYF	TGTGCCAGCAGCTTGGGACAAGCCACCATAAACTACGAGCAGTACTTC
few	TRBD1	TRBJ2-2	TRBV4-3	CASSQDRDVGELFF	TGCGCCAGCAGCCAGGACAGGGATGTCGGGGAGCTGTTTTTT
-	TRBD2	TRBJ2-1	TRBV3-1/TRBV3-2	CASSSLAGEQFF	TGTGCCAGCAGCTCTCTAGCGGGTGAGCAGTTCTTC
-	-	TRBJ1-5	TRBV19	CASARALHQPQHF	TGTGCCAGTGCTCGGGCACTACATCAGCCCCAGCATTTT
once	-	TRBJ2-3	TRBV5-1	CASSYDTTETDTQYF	TGCGCCAGCAGCTACGACACTACAGAGACAGATACGCAGTATTTT
-	TRBD1	TRBJ1-6	TRBV19	CASSIGQGGNSPLHF	TGTGCCAGTAGTATAGGACAGGGGGGAAATTCACCCCTCCACTTT
-	TRBD1	TRBJ1-4	TRBV19	CASSLPDREKLFF	TGTGCCAGTAGCCTCCCGGACAGGGAAAAACTGTTTTTT
-	TRBD1	TRBJ2-7	TRBV4-1	CASSQGTGIISYEQYF	TGCGCCAGCAGCCAAGGGACAGGGATAATCTCCTACGAGCAGTACTTC
once	-	TRBJ2-7	TRBV3-1/TRBV3-2	CASSQDLGRAAGKQYF	TGTGCCAGCAGCCAAGATCTGGGACGTGCTGCTGGGAAGCAGTACTTC
-	TRBD1	TRBJ1-5	TRBV6-5	CASSLTGEGSNQPQHF	TGTGCCAGCAGTTTAACAGGGGAGGGGAGCAATCAGCCCCAGCATTTT
-	-	TRBJ1-1	TRBV19	CASGFAEAFF	TGTGCCAGCGGATTCGCTGAAGCTTTCTTT
-	-	TRBJ1-2	TRBV14	CASSQDTTAVIGYTF	TGTGCCAGCAGCCAAGATACCACAGCGGTTATCGGCTACACCTTC
-	-	TRBJ1-1	TRBV18	CASSPGYEAFF	TGTGCCAGCTCACCCGGTTATGAAGCTTTCTTT
-	-	TRBJ2-3	TRBV12-3/TRBV12-4	CASSLSREDTQYF	TGTGCCAGCAGTTTATCCCGGGAAGATACGCAGTATTTT